The T cell receptor beta chain described here comes from a study of long-term antiretroviral therapy in people with HIV. At least two post-ART and at least one pre-ART PBMC sample were available for each donor. Each sample contained about 0.9-10 million cryopreserved PBMC, thawed before DNA extraction. A word on this clone: Its antigen is currently unknown.

Survey-level immunoSEQ v3.0 assays were run. Repertoires were generated with immunoSEQ multiplex PCR, while TCRdb's copy carries only in-frame clones and drops some. The sample carries roughly 29,000 clones, 85% to 95% recorded once. Study-wide findings and caveats: All time points showed a repertoire dominated by clones expanded before ART. With ART, diversity went up but was still lower than in transplant donor controls.

CDR3 length equals 17 residues. Germline V lookup: CDR1 SEHNR, CDR2 FQNEAQ (reference sequence). V lost 4 bases to trimming and J lost 3 bases; unmatched junction nucleotides: 13. The source of this sequence is a man aged 45-60 years with HIV. Sequenced material: unsorted PBMCs, taken 5.3 years after starting antiretroviral therapy. This sequence joins TRBV7-9 and TRBJ1-2; 8 positions agree with TRBD1. CDR3 in DNA: TGTGCCAGCAGCTGGGAAACCTCAGGGGGCCCCCACTATGGCTACACCTTC. This encodes CASSWETSGGPHYGYTF.